This entry features one TCR beta chain sequence. These data are taken from a study of cytomegalovirus exposure and HLA in healthy donors. Those who donated were healthy bone marrow donors. The germline V gene has CDR1 LGHNA and CDR2 YSLEER. The CDR3 runs to 15 residues. J lost 4 bases, V lost 5 bases, and 8 bases had no gene match. A multiplex PCR was run with 60 Vbeta primers and 13 Jbeta primers. The assay was immunoSEQ multiplex PCR, and TCRdb's table has in-frame clones only and misses some. The profile covers more than 95,000 clones, with roughly 72% appearing a single time and roughly 11% taken by the ten largest.

This TCR was sampled from a woman between 45 and 65 years old in good health and CMV-seropositive. The sequencing sample was made of PBMCs. The chain links TRBV4-3 to TRBJ2-7; 10 bases agree with TRBD2. The CDR3 nucleotides are TGCGCCAGCAGCTTGGCTAGCGGGAGTCAGTACGAGCAGTACTTC. This encodes CASSLASGSQYEQYF.